This T cell receptor (beta chain) originates from a study of control samples from healthy donors and cancer patients. This clone was observed once. This CDR3 contains 16 residues. CDR1 is SGHAT, CDR2 FQNNGV, per germline. V was clipped by 6 bases and J by 4 bases; unmatched bases: 12. Repertoires were generated with immunoSEQ multiplex PCR, while TCRdb's copy carries only in-frame clones and drops some. Here the sample spans 50,000 to 65,000 clones, 90% being singletons. The source material was PBMCs. The TCR sequence derives from a woman in her forties or fifties with colorectal cancer. The chain has TRBV11-2 and TRBJ2-1; 7 nucleotides match TRBD2. DNA for the CDR3: TGTGCCAGCAGACCCGGCACGCTAGCGGAATACAATGAGCAGTTCTTC. Translated, it gives CASRPGTLAEYNEQFF.